These 16 T cell receptor beta chains originate from one sample sequenced in a study of cytomegalovirus exposure and HLA in healthy donors. The protocol was immunoSEQ multiplex PCR, while the TCRdb copy is restricted to in-frame clones and leaves out a portion. The sample shows around 20,000 clones, approximately 97% of them seen only once. Input material: PBMCs. All receptors come from a man aged 25 to 45 in good health and CMV-seropositive.

The chain carries TRBV27 and TRBJ1-2; D is undetermined. Trimming stripped 0 bases from V and 8 bases from J, with 13 bases between. The V gene's germline CDR1 is MNHEY and CDR2 SMNVEV (reference sequence). The length of the CDR3 is 14 residues. CDR3 region: CASSLSAGAVGYTF. For the CDR3, the DNA is TGTGCCAGCAGTTTATCGGCGGGCGCGGTGGGCTACACCTTC.

This clone was detected once. This sequence joins TRBV28 and TRBJ2-7; D gene ambiguous. Germline-derived CDR1 and CDR2 are MDHEN and SYDVKM. The CDR3 has 11 amino acids. V was cut by 3 bases and J by 3 bases, with 3 bases left in between. The DNA of the CDR3 is TGTGCCAGCAGTTTCCACTACGAGCAGTACTTC. Translated: CASSFHYEQYF.

This chain links TRBV5-4 with TRBJ2-1; TRBD2 matches 8 bases. Germline trimming cut 3 bases from V and 7 bases from J; bases unmatched to any gene: 15. The CDR3 length is 17 residues. Per the germline V gene, CDR1 is SGHNT and CDR2 is YYREEE (reference sequence). The CDR3 nucleotides are TGTGCCAGCAGCTCCCCGAAGGTAGCGGGAACGTTTAATGAGCAGTTCTTC. This encodes CASSSPKVAGTFNEQFF.

The chain combines TRBV27 with TRBJ1-5; no definite D call. CDR1 is MNHEY, CDR2 SMNVEV, per germline (reference sequence). The CDR3 is 15 amino acids. V shed 6 bases and J shed 6 bases, with 18 bases lying between them. CDR3 nucleotide sequence: TGTGCCAGCAGCCCCGGGCCGGGTGGGAGTCAGCCCCAGCATTTT. Translation: CASSPGPGGSQPQHF.

The CDR3 DNA reads as TGTGCCAGCAGCATCCAGGGATTCACCGGGGAGCTGTTTTTT. This codes for CASSIQGFTGELFF. The chain links TRBV7-3 to TRBJ2-2; a possible D gene is TRBD1 (5 bases). The CDR3 sequence is 14 residues long. Germline V gene sequence: CDR1 SGHTA, CDR2 FQGTGA. The germline V and J ends were trimmed by 5 bases and 4 bases, with 11 bases remaining between them.

The rearrangement joins TRBV5-1 to TRBJ1-2; the D is unclear. CDR3 length equals 11 residues. The V gene's germline CDR1 is SGHRS and CDR2 YFSETQ. Trimming shortened V by 4 bases and J by 8 bases, and 9 bases separated the two germline ends. This chain's CDR3 is CASSPGSGYTF. The CDR3 nucleotides are TGCGCCAGCAGCCCGGGAAGCGGCTACACCTTC.

This chain connects TRBV6-6 to TRBJ2-1; 8 bases align to TRBD2. CDR3 size: 15 residues. CDR1 and CDR2 from the germline V gene are MNHNY and SVGAGI (reference sequence). The trim removed 4 bases at V and 0 bases at J, leaving 2 bases unmatched. This CDR3 reads CASSSSGSSYNEQFF. As DNA, the CDR3 is TGTGCCAGCAGTTCCAGCGGGAGCTCCTACAATGAGCAGTTCTTC.

CDR3 amino acids: CASGQGDMNTEAFF. DNA of the CDR3: TGTGCCAGCGGCCAGGGTGATATGAACACTGAAGCTTTCTTT. The chain combines TRBV28 with TRBJ1-1; D might be TRBD1 (5 bases). Germline V gene lookup returns CDR1 MDHEN and CDR2 SYDVKM. With 8 bases removed from V and 0 bases from J, the gap between germline ends came to 13 bases. This CDR3 comprises 14 residues.

The chain couples TRBV5-1 to TRBJ2-1, with D perhaps matching TRBD2 (6 bases). Germline loops: CDR1 SGHRS, CDR2 YFSETQ. The V end was cut by 4 bases, the J end by 7 bases, with 21 bases between. This CDR3 is built from 16 residues. CDR3 amino acids: CASSTILAGGANEQFF. CDR3 nucleotide sequence: TGCGCCAGCAGCACCATCCTCGCCGGAGGGGCGAATGAGCAGTTCTTC.

The J gene is TRBJ2-1, the V gene TRBV19, with 8 bases matching TRBD2. This CDR3 spans 16 amino acids. V was clipped by 5 bases and J by 5 bases; unmatched bases: 11. The germline V gene has CDR1 LNHDA and CDR2 SQIVND (reference sequence). The CDR3 nucleotides read TGTGCCAGTAGTGCGGTAGCGGGACCGCGCCACAATGAGCAGTTCTTC. This encodes CASSAVAGPRHNEQFF. Complete variable domain (other parts from reference TRBV19 and TRBJ2-1): DGGITQSPKYLFRKEGQNVTLSCEQNLNHDAMYWYRQDPGQGLRLIYYSQIVNDFQKGDIAEGYSVSREKKESFPLTVTSAQKNPTAFYLCASSAVAGPRHNEQFFGPGTRLTVL.

The CDR3 spells CASSSLAGVKQYF. The CDR3 nucleotides are TGTGCCAGCAGTTCCTTAGCGGGAGTCAAGCAGTACTTC. The chain employs TRBV28 and TRBJ2-7; 9 bases match TRBD2. V shed 4 bases and J 8 bases; nucleotides not matched to a gene: 6. From germline, CDR1 is MDHEN and CDR2 SYDVKM. The CDR3 totals 13 residues. The full variable domain, with the rest looked up from reference TRBV28 and TRBJ2-7, is DVKVTQSSRYLVKRTGEKVFLECVQDMDHENMFWYRQDPGLGLRLIYFSYDVKMKEKGDIPEGYSVSREKKERFSLILESASTNQTSMYLCASSSLAGVKQYFGPGTRLTVT.

Comments on this clone: An end of the junction differs from the germline gene, which may be a read error. V and J are TRBV7-7 and TRBJ1-1; D is perhaps TRBD1 (5 bases). This CDR3 is 13 amino acids long. Germline loops: CDR1 SSHAT, CDR2 FNYEAQ (reference sequence). CDR3 sequence reads: CASSSMYRLWAFF. The CDR3, as DNA: TGTGCTAGCAGCTCGATGTACAGGTTGTGGGCTTTCTTT.

The chain recombines TRBV7-6 with TRBJ2-5; D not resolved. The ends were cut back, 5 bases at V and 0 bases at J, with 4 bases in the middle. This CDR3 contains 12 residues. Germline V gene lookup returns CDR1 SGHVS and CDR2 FNYEAQ. The DNA of the CDR3 is TGTGCCAGCAGCCAGTACCAAGAGACCCAGTACTTC. It specifies CASSQYQETQYF.

The chain couples TRBV10-3 to TRBJ2-1, with TRBD1 identical over 7 bases. The CDR3 totals 14 residues. The junction had 9 bases not matched to a gene; V was cut back by 7 bases and J by 6 bases. Per the germline V gene, CDR1 is ENHRY and CDR2 is SYGVKD. The CDR3 DNA follows: TGTGCCATCAATACAGGGGATCTGAGCAATGAGCAGTTCTTC. Translation gives CAINTGDLSNEQFF.

This chain uses TRBV2 with TRBJ1-2, with 7 bases identical to TRBD1. This CDR3 spans 13 amino acids. Germline CDR1 reads SNHLY; CDR2 reads FYNNEI. V shed 7 bases and J 8 bases; nucleotides not matched to a gene: 10. The CDR3 spells CASKEGALGGYTF. The CDR3 nucleotides are TGTGCCAGCAAGGAGGGGGCGCTCGGAGGCTACACCTTC.

V gene TRBV11-2 combines with J gene TRBJ1-5; D unresolved. This CDR3 region has 14 residues. Germline values: CDR1 SGHAT, CDR2 FQNNGV. The germline V and J ends were trimmed by 0 bases and 5 bases, with 8 bases remaining between them. The chain's CDR3 is CASSLEASDQPQHF. CDR3 in DNA: TGTGCCAGCAGCTTAGAGGCCTCCGATCAGCCCCAGCATTTT.